These 20 T cell receptor beta chains originate from one sample sequenced in a study of blood T cell repertoires in COVID-19. TCRdb's copy holds only in-frame clones and misses some; the assay was immunoSEQ multiplex PCR. The table lists under 250,000 clones, 84% of them singletons. The sequenced sample was peripheral blood. These receptors all stem from a woman aged 60-75 years with acute or convalescent COVID-19.

This clone was observed a handful of times. The chain uses TRBV15 and TRBJ1-5, with D tentatively TRBD1 (6 bases). CDR1 LNHNV and CDR2 YYDKDF come from the germline V gene (reference sequence). Trimming cost V 2 bases and J 1 base, with 6 bases left between them. This CDR3 is 14 amino acids long. The CDR3 bases are TGTGCCACCAGCAGACAGGGGAGCAATCAGCCCCAGCATTTT. Its protein product is CATSRQGSNQPQHF.

The chain has TRBV9 and TRBJ1-3; D might be TRBD1 (5 bases). Trimming shortened V by 3 bases and J by 9 bases, and 16 bases separated the two germline ends. Germline V gene data show CDR1 as SGDLS and CDR2 as YYNGEE. The CDR3 is 14 amino acids. CDR3 in DNA: TGTGCCAGCAGCGAGGCCCTTGGGGCCCCCACCATATATTTT. It codes for CASSEALGAPTIYF.

This clone has only a few counts. The chain has TRBV5-1 and TRBJ1-1; D is uncertain. V was trimmed by 0 bases and J by 5 bases, leaving 11 bases between them. Germline assignment: CDR1 SGHRS and CDR2 YFSETQ. The CDR3 length is 14 residues. The CDR3 protein is CASSLGTPRTEAFF. The CDR3 DNA follows: TGCGCCAGCAGCTTGGGGACTCCCAGGACTGAAGCTTTCTTT.

The chain joins TRBV18 to TRBJ2-1; D is perhaps TRBD1 (6 bases). This CDR3 is 14 amino acids long. Germline CDR1 and CDR2: KGHSH and LQKENI. Trimming shortened V by 6 bases and J by 4 bases, and 13 bases separated the two germline ends. This chain's CDR3 is CASSRRTEYNEQFF. The CDR3 DNA sequence: TGTGCCAGCTCCAGGAGGACAGAATACAATGAGCAGTTCTTC.

This clone was detected only a few times. The rearrangement uses TRBV18 and TRBJ1-2; tentative D call: TRBD1 (6 bases). Germline CDR1 reads KGHSH; CDR2 reads LQKENI. The CDR3 is 17 residues long. The V end lost 4 bases, the J end lost 0 bases, and 18 bases lay between the germline ends. CDR3 sequence reads: CASSLGDRPSTNYGYTF. The CDR3, as DNA: TGTGCCAGCTCACTCGGTGACAGGCCGTCTACTAACTATGGCTACACCTTC.

V and J are TRBV1 and TRBJ1-4; the table gives TRBD1 as D, unverified against the DNA. TRBV1 represents a pseudogene. The CDR3 is 16 residues long. The DNA for the CDR3 is TGCACCAGCAGCCACTTACCTCTCCAGGGGGGCGAAAAACTGTTTTTT. Encoded protein: CTSSHLPLQGGEKLFF.

V is TRBV7-9 and J is TRBJ1-1; D gene ambiguous. V lost 6 bases and J lost 1, with 9 bases in between. There are 13 residues in the CDR3. Per the germline V gene, CDR1 is SEHNR and CDR2 is FQNEAQ (reference sequence). CDR3 in amino acids: CASSPQKNTEAFF. The CDR3 DNA is TGTGCCAGCAGTCCCCAGAAGAACACTGAAGCTTTCTTT.

The rearrangement links TRBV2 to TRBJ2-3, with TRBD2 identical over 7 bases. The ends lost 7 bases at V and 1 base at J; junction bases unmatched: 8. The germline gives CDR1 SNHLY, CDR2 FYNNEI. The CDR3 is 15 residues long. CDR3 nucleotides: TGTGCCAGCATCCCGGGACTAAGGCGCACAGATACGCAGTATTTT. Translation gives CASIPGLRRTDTQYF.

V and J are TRBV18 and TRBJ1-2; D not certain. The CDR3 has 18 amino acids. The V gene's germline CDR1 is KGHSH and CDR2 LQKENI. V lost 3 bases, J lost 0 bases, and 20 bases lay in between. This chain's CDR3 is CASSPVALHHPTNYGYTF. CDR3 in DNA: TGTGCCAGCTCACCCGTGGCCCTCCATCACCCCACTAACTATGGCTACACCTTC.

V gene TRBV2 combines with J gene TRBJ1-3; D is undetermined. The CDR3 is 12 amino acids. The V gene's germline CDR1 is SNHLY and CDR2 FYNNEI. For the CDR3, the DNA is TGTGCTACCCAGGAGGCTGGAAACACCATATATTTT. This codes for CATQEAGNTIYF. Looking up the rest from reference TRBV2 and TRBJ1-3 gives the full variable domain: EPEVTQTPSHQVTQMGQEVILRCVPISNHLYFYWYRQILGQKVEFLVSFYNNEISEKSEIFDDQFSVERPDGSNFTLKIRSTKLEDSAMYFCATQEAGNTIYFGEGSWLTVV.

This clone was counted ten times or more. V is TRBV19 and J is TRBJ1-1; D is unclear. Germline V gene data show CDR1 as LNHDA and CDR2 as SQIVND (reference sequence). Trimming stripped 4 bases from V and 9 bases from J, with 18 bases between. The CDR3 is made up of 14 amino acids. The CDR3: CASSTHMPSTQAFF. The CDR3 DNA reads TGTGCCAGTAGTACGCACATGCCAAGTACACAAGCTTTCTTT.

The chain carries TRBV4-2 and TRBJ1-3, with D uncertain. V shed 0 bases and J shed 4 bases, with 13 bases lying between them. The CDR3 is made up of 16 amino acids. Germline CDR1 and CDR2: LGHNA and YNFKEQ. The CDR3 region is CASSQDLWRAGNTIYF. DNA for the CDR3: TGTGCCAGCAGCCAAGATCTCTGGAGGGCCGGAAACACCATATATTTT.

Only a few counts were recorded for this clone. V gene TRBV25-1 combines with J gene TRBJ1-2, with D perhaps matching TRBD1 (5 bases). CDR3 size: 13 residues. The germline V and J ends were trimmed by 4 bases and 8 bases, with 14 bases remaining between them. CDR1 is MGHDK, CDR2 SYGVNS, per germline. Written as DNA, the CDR3 is TGTGCCAGCAGTGTGCCAGGGCTGGTAGGCTACACCTTC. Its translation: CASSVPGLVGYTF.

V gene TRBV5-4 combines with J gene TRBJ1-4; D is uncertain. CDR1 SGHNT and CDR2 YYREEE come from the germline V gene (reference sequence). This CDR3 is 15 amino acids long. V was trimmed by 0 bases and J by 2 bases, leaving 8 bases between them. In DNA form, the CDR3 reads TGTGCCAGCAGCTTGGGAGTGGGCACTAATGAAAAACTGTTTTTT. It translates to CASSLGVGTNEKLFF.

This clone was recorded once. The CDR3, as DNA: TGCGCCAGCAGCCAAGAATGGCCGGGAGAAGAGACCCAGTACTTC. As protein: CASSQEWPGEETQYF. The V and J genes are TRBV4-3 and TRBJ2-5, with a tentative D call TRBD2 (6 bases). V was shortened by 0 bases and J by 3 bases, with 11 bases between the two germline ends. The CDR3 spans 15 residues. Germline V gene lookup returns CDR1 LGHNA and CDR2 YSLEER.

DNA of the CDR3: TGTGCCAGCCGGGAGGCAGGGCCGGAAAAACTGTTTTTT. Its protein is CASREAGPEKLFF. The V call is TRBV12-3 or TRBV12-4, the J call TRBJ1-4, with D possibly TRBD1 on 5 matching bases. This CDR3 region has 13 residues. Trimming shortened V by 8 bases and J by 8 bases, and 15 bases separated the two germline ends.

A single count supports this clone. The V gene is TRBV28, the J gene TRBJ2-7; D is perhaps TRBD2 (7 bases). V lost 6 bases and J lost 3, with 24 bases in between. The CDR3 is made up of 17 amino acids. Germline V CDR1 and CDR2: MDHEN, SYDVKM. CDR3 DNA sequence: TGTGCCAGCAGAACCCTGGGGGGGGCCAAATCCATCTACGAGCAGTACTTC. Amino acid sequence: CASRTLGGAKSIYEQYF.

The J gene is TRBJ2-5, the V gene TRBV6-1, with D tentatively TRBD1 (5 bases). Germline-derived CDR1 and CDR2 are MNHNS and SASEGT. The CDR3 is 16 residues long. The germline V and J ends were trimmed by 2 bases and 1 base, with 14 bases remaining between them. The CDR3 nucleotides are TGTGCCAGCAGTGAATTCGGCAGGGTGGGCCAAGAGACCCAGTACTTC. This gives the protein CASSEFGRVGQETQYF.

The count of this clone is one. The rearrangement links TRBV2 to TRBJ2-7; possibly TRBD1 for D (5 bases). This CDR3 is 14 amino acids long. The germline V gene has CDR1 SNHLY and CDR2 FYNNEI. Trimming left V 6 bases short and J 3 bases short, with 15 bases between. CDR3 nucleotides: TGTGCCAGCAGGATAGAGAGACAGATCTACGAGCAGTACTTC. Encoded protein: CASRIERQIYEQYF.

This clone came up many times. This sequence joins TRBV19 and TRBJ2-1; D unclear. V lost 5 bases and J 0 bases, leaving 11 bases between the germline ends. The CDR3 extends over 15 amino acids. Per germline, CDR1 LNHDA and CDR2 SQIVND (reference sequence). In nucleotides, the CDR3 is TGTGCCAGTAGTTCCCAGGAAATCTCCTACAATGAGCAGTTCTTC. It specifies CASSSQEISYNEQFF.